Below, one TCR beta chain is given with its context. TCRdb re-analysed the 5' RACE reads in MiXCR, keeping a single row per CDR3 protein. The sample yields some 260,000 distinct CDR3 sequences, over 4.5% seen once. This record comes from a study of T cells after yellow fever vaccination. Trimming removed 2 bases at V and 6 bases at J, with 14 bases between. The CDR3 consists of 16 residues. Germline loops: CDR1 KGHSH, CDR2 LQKENI. This receptor was taken from a man aged 18 to 29 who received the YFV17D yellow fever vaccine. The sequencing used CD4+ T cells sorted from PBMCs, collected on the day of the yellow fever booster vaccination. This rearrangement joins TRBV18 to TRBJ1-6; perhaps TRBD1 as D (5 bases). The CDR3 nucleotides read TGTGCCAGCTCACCATCGCCCGGGACTAGTAATTCACCCCTCCACTTT. The encoded protein is CASSPSPGTSNSPLHF.